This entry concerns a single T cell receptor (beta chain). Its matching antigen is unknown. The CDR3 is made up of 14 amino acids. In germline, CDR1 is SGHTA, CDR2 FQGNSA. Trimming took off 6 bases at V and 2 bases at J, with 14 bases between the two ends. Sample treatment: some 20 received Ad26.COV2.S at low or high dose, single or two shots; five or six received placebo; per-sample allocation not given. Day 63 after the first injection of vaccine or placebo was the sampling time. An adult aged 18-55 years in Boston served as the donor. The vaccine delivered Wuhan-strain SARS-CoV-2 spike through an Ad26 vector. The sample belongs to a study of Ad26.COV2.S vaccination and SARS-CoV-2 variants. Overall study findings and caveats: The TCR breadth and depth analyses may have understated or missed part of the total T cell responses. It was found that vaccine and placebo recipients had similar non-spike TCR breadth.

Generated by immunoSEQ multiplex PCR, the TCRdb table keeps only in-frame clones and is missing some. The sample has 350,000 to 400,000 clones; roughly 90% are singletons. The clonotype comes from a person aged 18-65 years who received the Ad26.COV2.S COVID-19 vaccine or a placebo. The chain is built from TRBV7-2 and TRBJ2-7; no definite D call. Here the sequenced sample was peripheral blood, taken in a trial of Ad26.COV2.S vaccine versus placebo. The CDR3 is CASSRTGATYEQYF. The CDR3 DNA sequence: TGTGCCAGCAGTCGTACGGGCGCTACCTACGAGCAGTACTTC.